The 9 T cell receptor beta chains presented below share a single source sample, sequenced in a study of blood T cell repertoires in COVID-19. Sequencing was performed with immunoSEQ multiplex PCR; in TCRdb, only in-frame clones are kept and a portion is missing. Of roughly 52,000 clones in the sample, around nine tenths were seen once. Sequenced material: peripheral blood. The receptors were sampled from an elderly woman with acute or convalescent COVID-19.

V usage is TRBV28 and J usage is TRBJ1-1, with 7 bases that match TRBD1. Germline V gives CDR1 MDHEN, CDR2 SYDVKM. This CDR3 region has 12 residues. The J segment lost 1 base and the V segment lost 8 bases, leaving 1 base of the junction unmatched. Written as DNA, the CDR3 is TGTGCCAGCTGGGACAGGAACACTGAAGCTTTCTTT. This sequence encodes CASWDRNTEAFF.

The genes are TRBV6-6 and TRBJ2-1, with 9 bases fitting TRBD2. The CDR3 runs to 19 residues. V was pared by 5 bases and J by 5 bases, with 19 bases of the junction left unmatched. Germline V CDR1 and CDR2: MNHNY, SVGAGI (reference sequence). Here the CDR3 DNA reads TGTGCCAGCAGTCGCCTGCGGGGTAGCGGGGGCCCCTGGAACAATGAGCAGTTCTTC. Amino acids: CASSRLRGSGGPWNNEQFF.

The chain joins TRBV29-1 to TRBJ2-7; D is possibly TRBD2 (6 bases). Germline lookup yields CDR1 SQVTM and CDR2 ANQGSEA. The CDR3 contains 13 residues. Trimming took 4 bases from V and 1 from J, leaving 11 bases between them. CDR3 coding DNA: TGCAGCGTTGCCCTAGCGTCTTCCTACGAGCAGTACTTC. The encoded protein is CSVALASSYEQYF.

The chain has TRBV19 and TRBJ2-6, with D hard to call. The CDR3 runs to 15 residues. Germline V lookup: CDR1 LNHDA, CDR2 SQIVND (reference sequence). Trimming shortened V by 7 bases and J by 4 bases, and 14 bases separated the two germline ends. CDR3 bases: TGTGCCAGTAACGGCGATGGGCGCGGGGCCAACGTCCTGACTTTC. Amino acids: CASNGDGRGANVLTF.

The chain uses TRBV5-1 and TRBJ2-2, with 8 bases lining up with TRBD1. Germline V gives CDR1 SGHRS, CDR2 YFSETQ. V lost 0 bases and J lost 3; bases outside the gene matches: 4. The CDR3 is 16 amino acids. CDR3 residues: CASSLGQGADTGELFF. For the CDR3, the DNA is TGCGCCAGCAGCTTGGGCCAGGGGGCCGACACCGGGGAGCTGTTTTTT.

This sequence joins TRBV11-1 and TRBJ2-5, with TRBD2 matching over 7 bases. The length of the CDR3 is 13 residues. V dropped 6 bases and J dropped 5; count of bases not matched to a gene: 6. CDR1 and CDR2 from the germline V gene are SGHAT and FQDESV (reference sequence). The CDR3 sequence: CASSHPGGETQYF. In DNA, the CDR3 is TGTGCCAGCAGTCATCCGGGGGGTGAGACCCAGTACTTC.

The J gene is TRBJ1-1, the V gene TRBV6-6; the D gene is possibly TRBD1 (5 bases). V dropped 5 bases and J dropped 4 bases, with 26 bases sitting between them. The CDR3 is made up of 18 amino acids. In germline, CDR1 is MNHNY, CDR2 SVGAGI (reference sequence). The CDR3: CASSPPLGRWGVSTEAFF. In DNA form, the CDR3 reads TGTGCCAGCAGTCCACCCCTAGGGAGGTGGGGGGTGAGCACTGAAGCTTTCTTT.

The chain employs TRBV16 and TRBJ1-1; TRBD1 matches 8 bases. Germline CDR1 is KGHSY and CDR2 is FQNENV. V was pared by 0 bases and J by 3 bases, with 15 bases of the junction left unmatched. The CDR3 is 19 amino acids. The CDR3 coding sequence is TGTGCCAGCAGCCAATCTTTCCAGGGGGCGCGTATAGGGCACACTGAAGCTTTCTTT. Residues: CASSQSFQGARIGHTEAFF. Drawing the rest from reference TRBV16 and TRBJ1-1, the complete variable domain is GEEVAQTPKHLVRGEGQKAKLYCAPIKGHSYVFWYQQVLKNEFKFLISFQNENVFDETGMPKERFSAKCLPNSPCSLEIQATKLEDSAVYFCASSQSFQGARIGHTEAFFGQGTRLTVV.

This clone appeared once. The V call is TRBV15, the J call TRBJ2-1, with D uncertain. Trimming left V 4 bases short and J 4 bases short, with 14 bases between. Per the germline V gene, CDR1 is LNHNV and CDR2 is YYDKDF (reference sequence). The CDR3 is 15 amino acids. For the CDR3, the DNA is TGTGCCACCAGCACTCTCAATTCGGGTTACAATGAGCAGTTCTTC. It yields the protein CATSTLNSGYNEQFF.